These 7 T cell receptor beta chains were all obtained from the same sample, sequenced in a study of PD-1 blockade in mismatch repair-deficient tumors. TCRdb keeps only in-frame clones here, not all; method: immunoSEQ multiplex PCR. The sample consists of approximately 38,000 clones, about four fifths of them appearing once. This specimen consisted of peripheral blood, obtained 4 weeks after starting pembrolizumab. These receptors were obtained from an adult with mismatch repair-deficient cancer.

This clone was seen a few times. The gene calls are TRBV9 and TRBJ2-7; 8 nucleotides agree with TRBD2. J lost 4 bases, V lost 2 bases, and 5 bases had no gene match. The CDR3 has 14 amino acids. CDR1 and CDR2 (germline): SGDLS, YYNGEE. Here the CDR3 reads CASSVGSGNYEQYF. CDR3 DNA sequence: TGTGCCAGCAGCGTGGGTAGCGGGAATTACGAGCAGTACTTC.

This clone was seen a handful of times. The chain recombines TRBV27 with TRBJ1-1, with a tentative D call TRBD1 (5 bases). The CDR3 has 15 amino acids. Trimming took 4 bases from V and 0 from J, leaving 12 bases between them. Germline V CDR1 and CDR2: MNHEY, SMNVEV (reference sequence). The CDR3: CASSSRGGMNTEAFF. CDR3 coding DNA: TGTGCCAGCAGTTCCCGGGGGGGAATGAACACTGAAGCTTTCTTT.

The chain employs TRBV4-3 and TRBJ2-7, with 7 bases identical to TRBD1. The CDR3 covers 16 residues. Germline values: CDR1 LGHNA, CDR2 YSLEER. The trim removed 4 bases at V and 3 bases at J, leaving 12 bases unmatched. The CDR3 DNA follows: TGCGCCAGCAGCCGGACCACAGGGGCGTTCAGCTACGAGCAGTACTTC. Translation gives CASSRTTGAFSYEQYF.

CDR3 coding DNA: TGTGCCAGCAGTTACTTGGCAGGAGGGGACGAGCAGTACTTC. Translation gives CASSYLAGGDEQYF. V and J are TRBV6-6 and TRBJ2-7; D might be TRBD2 (6 bases). The CDR3 length is 14 residues. V was trimmed by 1 base and J by 5 bases, leaving 12 bases between them. CDR1 is MNHNY, CDR2 SVGAGI, per germline (reference sequence).

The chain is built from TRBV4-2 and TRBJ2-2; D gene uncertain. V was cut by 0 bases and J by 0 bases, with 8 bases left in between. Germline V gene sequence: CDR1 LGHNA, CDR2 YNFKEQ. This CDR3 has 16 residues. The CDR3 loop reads CASSQENSANTGELFF. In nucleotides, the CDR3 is TGTGCCAGCAGCCAAGAAAACTCAGCGAACACCGGGGAGCTGTTTTTT.

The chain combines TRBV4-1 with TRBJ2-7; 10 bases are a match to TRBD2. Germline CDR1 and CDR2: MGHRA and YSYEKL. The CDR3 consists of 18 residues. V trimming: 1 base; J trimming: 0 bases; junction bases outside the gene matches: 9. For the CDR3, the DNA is TGCGCCAGCAGCCAAGTAGCCGAACGACTAGCGGGCTCCTACGAGCAGTACTTC. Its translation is CASSQVAERLAGSYEQYF.

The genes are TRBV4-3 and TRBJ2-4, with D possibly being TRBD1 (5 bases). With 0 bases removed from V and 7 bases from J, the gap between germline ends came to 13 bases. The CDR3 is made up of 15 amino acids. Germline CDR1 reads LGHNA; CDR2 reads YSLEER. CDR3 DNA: TGCGCCAGCAGCCAAGATCCTCAGGGTGGGAACATTCAGTACTTC. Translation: CASSQDPQGGNIQYF.